The sequence of this T cell receptor beta chain was determined in a study of T cell responses to AZD1222 COVID-19 vaccine. The study's findings and limits: Reportedly, close to half of spike-specific TCRs are directed against unmutated variant regions. Rises in breadth and depth of Spike-specific TCRs came after two AZD1222 doses.

TCRdb's copy holds only in-frame clones and misses some; the assay was immunoSEQ multiplex PCR. The sample has fewer than 35,000 clones; approximately 90% are singletons. The V segment lost 5 bases and the J segment 8 bases; nucleotides outside the gene matches: 5. Per germline, CDR1 SGHVS and CDR2 FQNEAQ. The CDR3 runs 13 residues. A remark on this clone: Its antigen is currently unknown.

This TCR was sampled from an adult in good health. This sample comprised peripheral blood, obtained on day 0 of AZD1222 vaccination. This rearrangement joins TRBV7-8 to TRBJ1-4; 7 nucleotides agree with TRBD1. Here the CDR3 DNA reads TGTGCCAGCAGCCGGGACAGACGAGAAAAACTGTTTTTT. Protein: CASSRDRREKLFF.